This TCR beta chain was recovered during a study of response to subunit inactivated influenza vaccine (dated by TCRdb to 2016 to 2019). At the level of the whole study: Deep quantitative T cell receptor repertoire profiling was used in the study to track responses to a trivalent subunit inactivated influenza vaccine. Summary of the overall study and its limitations: It was suggested by the authors that each seasonal influenza vaccination may recruit only a limited number of new T cells.

In the germline V gene, CDR1 corresponds to KGHDR and CDR2 to SFDVKD. Taken from cysteine to phenylalanine, the CDR3 has 15 residues. CDR3 DNA is the only sequence kept; it has 45 bases, read in frame from the first base. Germline trimming amounts to 5 bases on V and 3 bases on J, with 5 as the count of junction bases outside the gene matches. Libraries were prepared through RT-PCR. The data were produced on an Illumina HiSeq 2500. TCRdb reanalyzed the raw reads on its own, using fastp at Q25 for trimming and MiXCR for clone calling, and kept in-frame beta chains. Identical CDR3 protein sequences are pooled into one entry, listed with their most common genes and DNA. The sample has fewer than 700,000 distinct CDR3 sequences on record, over 10% of them singletons. Over 10% of the sample goes to the ten largest clones. The meaning of the sample's time point label: 45 to 50 days after influenza vaccine administration.

This clonotype has a count of ten or more. This clone's antigen is unknown. No much larger clonotype is one base removed from it; base qualities were not supplied. The chain is made from TRBV24-1 and TRBJ2-2; 7 junctional bases match TRBD1. The clonotype comes from a man in his fifties who received an inactivated influenza vaccine. Donor details come from another sample of the same person, matched by shared clones. The sequences come from PBMCs from blood, collected about 40 days after vaccination. Here the CDR3 is given as CATSVATGYTGELFF. The nucleotides read TGTGCCACCAGTGTTGCGACAGGGTACACCGGGGAGCTGTTTTTT.